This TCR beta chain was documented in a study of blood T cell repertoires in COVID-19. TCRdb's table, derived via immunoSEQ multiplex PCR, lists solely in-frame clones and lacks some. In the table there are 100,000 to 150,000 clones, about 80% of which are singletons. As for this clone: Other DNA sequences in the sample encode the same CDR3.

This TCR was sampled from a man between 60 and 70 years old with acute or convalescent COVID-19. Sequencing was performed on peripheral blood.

CDR3 nucleotides: TGTGCCAGTAGTACCAGCGGGAGCTCCTACAATGAGCAGTTCTTC. It translates to CASSTSGSSYNEQFF. The J gene is TRBJ2-1, the V gene TRBV19, with TRBD2 matching 8 bases. The CDR3 has 15 residues. Trimming removed 4 bases from V and 0 bases from J; junction bases left unmatched: 2. CDR1 and CDR2 (germline): LNHDA, SQIVND (reference sequence).